These 23 T cell receptor beta chains originate from one sample sequenced in a study of cytomegalovirus exposure and HLA in healthy donors. Data came from immunoSEQ multiplex PCR; TCRdb stores just in-frame clones and leaves some out. In the table there are roughly 95,000 clones, approximately 81% of which are singletons. The sequenced sample consisted of PBMCs. The receptors were sampled from a man aged 18 to 29 in good health and CMV-seropositive.

This clone was detected a few times. The rearrangement joins TRBV5-3 to TRBJ1-2; D ambiguous. TRBV5-3 is marked as an open reading frame, function uncertain. This CDR3 has 14 residues. Trimming cost V 1 base and J 5 bases, with 12 bases left between them. The CDR3, as DNA: TGTGCCAGAAGCTTGCAACTAGTAGCATATGGCTACACCTTC. Its translation is CARSLQLVAYGYTF.

The J gene is TRBJ2-7, the V gene TRBV10-3; 10 bases align to TRBD1. Germline assignment: CDR1 ENHRY and CDR2 SYGVKD. With 3 bases clipped from V and 4 bases from J, the junction kept 3 bases outside the gene matches. There are 14 residues in the CDR3. The CDR3: CAISDSGQGYEQYV. The DNA of the CDR3 is TGTGCCATCAGTGATTCGGGACAGGGGTACGAGCAGTACGTC.

As DNA, the CDR3 is TGTGCCAGCAGCTTTATATTAGGGGCAGCTGAAAAACTGTTTTTT. Its protein product is CASSFILGAAEKLFF. The chain recombines TRBV5-5 with TRBJ1-4; TRBD1 is a possible D gene (5 bases). V was trimmed by 2 bases and J by 7 bases, leaving 15 bases between them. The CDR3 consists of 15 residues. The germline V gene encodes CDR1 SGHKS and CDR2 YYEKEE (reference sequence).

V gene TRBV9 combines with J gene TRBJ2-1; 14 bases fit TRBD2. The CDR3 covers 19 residues. V shed 2 bases and J 0 bases; nucleotides not matched to a gene: 7. Germline V gene sequence: CDR1 SGDLS, CDR2 YYNGEE. The CDR3 DNA follows: TGTGCCAGCAGCGTCGGACTAGCGGGAGGAGCTAGCTCCTACAATGAGCAGTTCTTC. Translated, it gives CASSVGLAGGASSYNEQFF. The variable domain in full, with the rest retrieved from reference TRBV9 and TRBJ2-1, is DSGVTQTPKHLITATGQRVTLRCSPRSGDLSVYWYQQSLDQGLQFLIQYYNGEERAKGNILERFSAQQFPDLHSELNLSSLELGDSALYFCASSVGLAGGASSYNEQFFGPGTRLTVL.

The V gene is TRBV7-9, the J gene TRBJ2-1; 13 bases agree with TRBD2. This CDR3 has 17 residues. The germline gives CDR1 SEHNR, CDR2 FQNEAQ (reference sequence). V lost 5 bases to trimming and J lost 8 bases; unmatched junction nucleotides: 12. CDR3 region: CASSPGLAGAWGDEQFF. As DNA, the CDR3 is TGTGCCAGCAGCCCAGGACTAGCGGGAGCATGGGGGGATGAGCAGTTCTTC. Full variable domain (missing parts from reference TRBV7-9 and TRBJ2-1): DTGVSQNPRHKITKRGQNVTFRCDPISEHNRLYWYRQTLGQGPEFLTYFQNEAQLEKSRLLSDRFSAERPKGSFSTLEIQRTEQGDSAMYLCASSPGLAGAWGDEQFFGPGTRLTVL.

The chain has TRBV7-6 and TRBJ1-2; D not certain. Germline CDR1 and CDR2: SGHVS and FNYEAQ. This CDR3 has 15 residues. V shed 4 bases and J shed 2 bases, with 14 bases lying between them. CDR3 in DNA: TGTGCCAGCAGCTCGGGGAGGACTTCCAACTATGGCTACACCTTC. It encodes CASSSGRTSNYGYTF.

The sample holds one count of this clone. The V gene is TRBV7-6, the J gene TRBJ2-1; 7 positions agree with TRBD2. This CDR3 contains 15 residues. CDR1 is SGHVS, CDR2 FNYEAQ, per germline. Unmatched junction bases numbered 4, after V lost 0 bases and J lost 5 bases. CDR3 DNA sequence: TGTGCCAGCAGCTTAGCGGGAGGGCCGCACAATGAGCAGTTCTTC. Its protein is CASSLAGGPHNEQFF.

This clone has only a few counts. J is TRBJ2-7 and V is TRBV11-2; D is undetermined. CDR1 is SGHAT and CDR2 is FQNNGV in the germline V gene. V lost 1 base, J lost 2 bases, and 12 bases lay in between. The CDR3 has 15 residues. The CDR3 reads CASSLGRIEAYEQYF. CDR3 coding DNA: TGTGCCAGCAGCTTAGGCAGAATTGAAGCCTACGAGCAGTACTTC.

The chain recombines TRBV5-1 with TRBJ2-7; 7 positions agree with TRBD1. Losses at the gene ends were 4 bases for V and 3 bases for J; bases not matched to a gene: 10. The V gene's germline CDR1 is SGHRS and CDR2 YFSETQ. The CDR3 spans 15 residues. CDR3 amino acids: CASSPETGQYYEQYF. The CDR3 region has the DNA TGCGCCAGCAGCCCCGAGACGGGACAGTACTACGAGCAGTACTTC.

The chain has TRBV4-1 and TRBJ2-2; D may be TRBD1 (6 bases). V was clipped by 3 bases and J by 3 bases, with 11 bases between them. The CDR3 loop spans 15 amino acids. Germline V gene sequence: CDR1 MGHRA, CDR2 YSYEKL. CDR3 residues: CASSHSTGYTGELFF. The CDR3 DNA sequence: TGCGCCAGCAGCCATTCGACAGGATACACCGGGGAGCTGTTTTTT.

The rearrangement links TRBV5-1 to TRBJ2-5; 8 nucleotides agree with TRBD1. With V trimmed by 2 bases and J by 5 bases, 11 bases remained unmatched. Looked up from germline, CDR1 is SGHRS and CDR2 is YFSETQ. The CDR3 loop spans 16 amino acids. The CDR3 spells CASSFDRGPRRETQYF. The CDR3 region has the DNA TGCGCCAGCAGCTTCGACAGGGGCCCCAGGAGGGAGACCCAGTACTTC.

The V gene is TRBV5-1, the J gene TRBJ2-1; 7 nucleotides line up with TRBD2. Germline V gives CDR1 SGHRS, CDR2 YFSETQ. Losses at the gene ends were 4 bases for V and 1 base for J; bases not matched to a gene: 8. The CDR3 has 16 residues. CDR3 in amino acids: CASSPAGRESYNEQFF. CDR3 sequence (DNA): TGCGCCAGCAGCCCGGCGGGGCGGGAGTCCTACAATGAGCAGTTCTTC.

As to this clone: This CDR3 is also generated by other DNA sequences in the sample. This chain links TRBV5-1 with TRBJ2-3; D not resolved. Germline V gene lookup returns CDR1 SGHRS and CDR2 YFSETQ. Between the trimmed V and J ends, which lost 5 bases and 3 bases, there was a span of 4 bases. The CDR3 runs 11 residues. DNA for the CDR3: TGCGCCAGCAGATCTACAGATACGCAGTATTTT. It yields the protein CASRSTDTQYF.

With respect to this clone: A clone one base away is much larger, so this may be a read error. The genes are TRBV25-1 and TRBJ2-3; D gene uncertain. This CDR3 spans 13 amino acids. Germline loops: CDR1 MGHDK, CDR2 SYGVNS. V gave up 4 bases and J gave up 0 bases, with 5 bases separating them. CDR3 in amino acids: CASSGTSTDTQYF. For the CDR3, the DNA is TGTGCCAGCAGTGGAACTAGCACAGATACGCAGTATTTT.

This clone has a single count. The rearrangement uses TRBV4-1 and TRBJ2-1; D is ambiguous. The CDR3 extends over 12 amino acids. The germline V gene encodes CDR1 MGHRA and CDR2 YSYEKL. Trimming shortened V by 1 base and J by 12 bases, and 10 bases separated the two germline ends. The CDR3 DNA is TGCGCCAGCAGCCAAGTTGCGGCAGTGCAGTTCTTC. Encoded protein: CASSQVAAVQFF.

The V call is TRBV5-1, the J call TRBJ1-3, with D hard to call. Trimming cost V 0 bases and J 1 base, with 23 bases left between them. The germline gives CDR1 SGHRS, CDR2 YFSETQ. CDR3 length: 20 amino acids. The CDR3: CASSLVGRVPYYASGNTIYF. CDR3 sequence (DNA): TGCGCCAGCAGCTTGGTAGGCAGAGTTCCATACTACGCTTCTGGAAACACCATATATTTT.

V usage is TRBV5-1 and J usage is TRBJ2-7; 8 bases agree with TRBD1. The CDR3 runs to 15 residues. The V gene end was trimmed by 4 bases and the J gene end by 0 bases; junction bases not matched to a gene: 6. Looked up from germline, CDR1 is SGHRS and CDR2 is YFSETQ. CDR3 nucleotide sequence: TGCGCCAGCAGCGTCGGACAGGGCCCCTCCTACGAGCAGTACTTC. It translates to CASSVGQGPSYEQYF.

The DNA of the CDR3 is TGTGCCAGCGGTGGACAGGGGTTCTACACCTTC. As protein: CASGGQGFYTF. The chain is built from TRBV6-1 and TRBJ1-2, with TRBD1 matching 9 bases. CDR1 and CDR2 from the germline V gene are MNHNS and SASEGT. This CDR3 is built from 11 residues. The ends lost 8 bases at V and 10 bases at J; junction bases unmatched: 5.

The V gene is TRBV4-1, the J gene TRBJ2-5; maybe TRBD1 (5 bases). The V gene's germline CDR1 is MGHRA and CDR2 YSYEKL. The CDR3 runs to 12 residues. Trimming left V 1 base short and J 7 bases short, with 7 bases between. CDR3 in DNA: TGCGCCAGCAGCCAAGCTCAGGGGACCCAGTACTTC. It encodes CASSQAQGTQYF.

V and J are TRBV7-8 and TRBJ2-7, with 9 bases aligning to TRBD1. The CDR3 loop spans 15 amino acids. Germline assignment: CDR1 SGHVS and CDR2 FQNEAQ. J was trimmed by 4 bases and V by 5 bases; bases with no gene match: 9. CDR3: CASSLGGTGSYEQYF. The CDR3 nucleotides are TGTGCCAGCAGCCTGGGGGGGACAGGGTCATACGAGCAGTACTTC.

The rearrangement links TRBV19 to TRBJ1-1; D unclear. With 3 bases removed from V and 1 base from J, the gap between germline ends came to 9 bases. CDR3 length equals 14 residues. Germline V gene lookup returns CDR1 LNHDA and CDR2 SQIVND (reference sequence). The CDR3 region is CASSIGQENTEAFF. The CDR3 region has the DNA TGTGCCAGTAGTATCGGTCAGGAGAACACTGAAGCTTTCTTT.

This clone was counted once. This chain uses TRBV6-1 with TRBJ1-3, with unresolved D. Trimming took 5 bases from V and 0 from J, leaving 11 bases between them. Germline lookup yields CDR1 MNHNS and CDR2 SASEGT. The CDR3 is 15 amino acids. The CDR3 sequence is CASSRSQNSGNTIYF. CDR3 nucleotides: TGTGCCAGCAGTAGGAGTCAAAACTCTGGAAACACCATATATTTT.

The gene calls are TRBV9 and TRBJ2-1; 7 bases match TRBD2. Germline V gene sequence: CDR1 SGDLS, CDR2 YYNGEE. The junction had 15 bases not matched to a gene; V was cut back by 0 bases and J by 3 bases. CDR3 size: 19 residues. The CDR3 protein is CASSVVSGGRWDHYNEQFF. CDR3 nucleotides: TGTGCCAGCAGCGTAGTGTCGGGAGGCCGGTGGGACCACTACAATGAGCAGTTCTTC.